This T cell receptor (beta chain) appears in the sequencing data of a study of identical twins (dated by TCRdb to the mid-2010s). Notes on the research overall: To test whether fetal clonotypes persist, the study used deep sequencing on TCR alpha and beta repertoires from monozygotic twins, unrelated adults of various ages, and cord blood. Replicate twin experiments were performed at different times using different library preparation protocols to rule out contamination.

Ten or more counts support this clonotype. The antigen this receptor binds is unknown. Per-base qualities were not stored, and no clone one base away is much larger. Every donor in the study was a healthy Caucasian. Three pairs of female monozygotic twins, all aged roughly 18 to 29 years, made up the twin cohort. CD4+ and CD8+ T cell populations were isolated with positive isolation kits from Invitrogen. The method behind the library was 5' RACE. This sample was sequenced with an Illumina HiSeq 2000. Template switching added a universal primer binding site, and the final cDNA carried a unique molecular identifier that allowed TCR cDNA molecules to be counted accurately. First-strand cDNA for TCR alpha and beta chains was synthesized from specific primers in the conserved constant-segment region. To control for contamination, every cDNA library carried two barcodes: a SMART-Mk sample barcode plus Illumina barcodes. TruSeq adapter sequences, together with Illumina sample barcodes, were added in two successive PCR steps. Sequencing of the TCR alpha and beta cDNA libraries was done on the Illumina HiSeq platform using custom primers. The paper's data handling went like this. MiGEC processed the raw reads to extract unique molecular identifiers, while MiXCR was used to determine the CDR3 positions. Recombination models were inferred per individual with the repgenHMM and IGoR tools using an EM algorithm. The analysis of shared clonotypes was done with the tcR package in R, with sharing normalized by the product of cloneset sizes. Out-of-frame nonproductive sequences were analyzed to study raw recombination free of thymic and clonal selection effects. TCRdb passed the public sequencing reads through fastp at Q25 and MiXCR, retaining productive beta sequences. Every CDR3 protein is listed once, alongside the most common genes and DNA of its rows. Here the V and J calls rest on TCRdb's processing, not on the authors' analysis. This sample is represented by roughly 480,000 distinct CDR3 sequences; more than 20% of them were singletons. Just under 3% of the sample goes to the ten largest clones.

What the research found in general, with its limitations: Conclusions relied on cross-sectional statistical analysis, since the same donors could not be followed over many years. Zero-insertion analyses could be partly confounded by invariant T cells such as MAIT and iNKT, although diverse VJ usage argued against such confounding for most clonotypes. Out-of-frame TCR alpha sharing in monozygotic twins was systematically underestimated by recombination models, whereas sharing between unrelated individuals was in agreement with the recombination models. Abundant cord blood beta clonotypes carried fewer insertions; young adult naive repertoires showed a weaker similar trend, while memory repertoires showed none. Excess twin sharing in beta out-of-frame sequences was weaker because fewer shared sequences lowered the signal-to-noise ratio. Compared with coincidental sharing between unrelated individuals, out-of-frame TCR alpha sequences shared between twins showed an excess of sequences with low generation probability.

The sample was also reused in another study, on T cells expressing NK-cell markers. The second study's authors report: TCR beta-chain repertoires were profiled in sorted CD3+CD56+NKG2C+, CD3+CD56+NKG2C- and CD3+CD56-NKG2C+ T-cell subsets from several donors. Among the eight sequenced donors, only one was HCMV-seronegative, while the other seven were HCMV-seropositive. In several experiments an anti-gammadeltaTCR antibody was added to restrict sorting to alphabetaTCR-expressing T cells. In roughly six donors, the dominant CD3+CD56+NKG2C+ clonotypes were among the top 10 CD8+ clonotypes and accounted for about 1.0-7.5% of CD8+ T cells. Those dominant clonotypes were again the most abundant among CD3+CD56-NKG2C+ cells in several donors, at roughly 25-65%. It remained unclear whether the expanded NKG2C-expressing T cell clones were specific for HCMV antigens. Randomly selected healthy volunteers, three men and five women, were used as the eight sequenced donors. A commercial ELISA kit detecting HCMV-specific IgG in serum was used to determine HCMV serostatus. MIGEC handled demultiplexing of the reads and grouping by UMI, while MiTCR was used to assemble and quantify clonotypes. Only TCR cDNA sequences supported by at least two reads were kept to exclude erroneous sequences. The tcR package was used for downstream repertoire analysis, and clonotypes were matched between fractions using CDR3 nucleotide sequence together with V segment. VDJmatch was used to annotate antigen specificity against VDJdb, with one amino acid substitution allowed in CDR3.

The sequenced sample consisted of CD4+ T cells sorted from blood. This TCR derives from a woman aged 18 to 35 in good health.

The CDR3 is CASSSRDYNEQFF. The bases read TGTGCCAGCAGCTCCCGGGACTACAATGAGCAGTTCTTC. The rearranged segments are TRBV4-2 and TRBJ2-1; tentative D gene TRBD2, with 5 bases matching. V loses 5 bases, J loses 3 bases, and the germline ends lie 8 bases apart. The cysteine opens and the phenylalanine closes a CDR3 of 13 amino acids. The DNA shown is the 39-base CDR3, in frame from base 1. The germline V gene specifies LGHNA as CDR1 and YNFKEQ as CDR2.